The rows below give T cell receptor beta chains drawn from one sample of a study of blood T cell repertoires in COVID-19. Measured with immunoSEQ multiplex PCR; TCRdb has only the in-frame clones, and not every one. This table holds 180,000 or so clones, roughly 78% found once. The source material was peripheral blood. These TCRs come from a woman of 80 years or more with active or convalescent COVID-19. Each CDR3 is given with its conserved first and last residue.

J | V | CDR3
TRBJ1-5 | TRBV7-2 | CASSPDRGGSQPQHF
TRBJ2-5 | TRBV5-1 | CASSPRTSGAGETQYF
TRBJ2-4 | TRBV7-2 | CASSLGSGNIQYF
TRBJ2-3 | TRBV28 | CASSLWGEGTGETDTQYF
TRBJ2-2 | TRBV2 | CAWVRGTAGGLMTGELFF
TRBJ1-4 | TRBV28 | CASEGEGTANEKLFF
TRBJ2-1 | TRBV6-5 | CASSYGRTSNYNEQFF
TRBJ1-3 | TRBV7-9 | CASSFGGASDTIYF
TRBJ1-1 | TRBV12-3/TRBV12-4 | CASSTRQNTEAFF
TRBJ2-7 | TRBV6-5 | CASSLEVGQYF
TRBJ1-2 | TRBV19 | CASTIKQGANYGYTF
TRBJ1-1 | TRBV19 | CASSLPLLAGTEAFF
TRBJ2-2 | TRBV5-6 | CASSLGLAEGSGELFF
TRBJ1-6 | TRBV7-2 | CASSLQHDNSPLHF
TRBJ2-3 | TRBV11-2 | CASSPTGTSGTDTQYF
TRBJ2-5 | TRBV4-1 | CASSPRDRDVETQYF
TRBJ1-3 | TRBV6-2/TRBV6-3 | CASSLGATIYF
TRBJ1-5 | TRBV19 | CASSIWGGNQPQHF
TRBJ1-5 | TRBV6-1 | CASSEQGSEGPQHF
TRBJ2-7 | TRBV6-5 | CASREYRGNYEQYF
TRBJ2-2 | TRBV18 | CASSPIAGVPTGELFF
TRBJ1-6 | TRBV7-2 | CASSSGRSSYNSPLHF
TRBJ1-2 | TRBV19 | CASSIRLQGHTF
TRBJ2-2 | TRBV5-1 | CASSAGTGNTGELFF
TRBJ1-3 | TRBV7-9 | CASSLAGHGNTIYF
TRBJ1-5 | TRBV28 | CASTPGQAVGSQHF
TRBJ2-5 | TRBV2 | CASSFPTSGGETQYF
TRBJ1-6 | TRBV7-6 | CASSPQTGWDSPLHF
TRBJ1-2 | TRBV6-6 | CASNPTDYGYTF
TRBJ2-6 | TRBV28 | CASSRTGTGANVLTF
TRBJ2-5 | TRBV28 | CASSLRAPQRETQYF
TRBJ1-2 | TRBV28 | CASSSLIGTGNSANYGYTF
TRBJ2-7 | TRBV27 | CASSIGTIYEQYF
TRBJ2-5 | TRBV11-2 | CASSLDPPGQGNLETQYF
TRBJ1-6 | TRBV5-1 | CASSYSTGQGASPLHF
TRBJ1-6 | TRBV3-1/TRBV3-2 | CASMDRDNSPLHF
TRBJ1-5 | TRBV21-1 | CASSTDRGNQPQHF
TRBJ1-4 | TRBV4-2 | CASSQDGTGGEKLFF
TRBJ2-6 | TRBV19 | CASSKQGPPPSGANVLTF
TRBJ2-7 | TRBV6-5 | CASSYQFSTGVEQYF
TRBJ2-7 | TRBV3-1/TRBV3-2 | CASSQEVGARGEQYF
TRBJ2-1 | TRBV6-1 | CASSEDRGEQFF
TRBJ1-4 | TRBV7-2 | CASSPQNREEKLFF
TRBJ1-5 | TRBV24-1 | CATSEPGQGASQPQHF
TRBJ2-7 | TRBV13 | CASSLAGVLEGEQYF
TRBJ1-4 | TRBV7-9 | CASSQGQLNEKLFF
TRBJ1-2 | TRBV27 | CASSIRSGVRYGYTF
TRBJ1-4 | TRBV7-2 | CASSSGVVEEKLFF
TRBJ1-5 | TRBV18 | CASSPGRRVFQPQHF
TRBJ1-6 | TRBV4-3 | CASSQDTDSPLHF